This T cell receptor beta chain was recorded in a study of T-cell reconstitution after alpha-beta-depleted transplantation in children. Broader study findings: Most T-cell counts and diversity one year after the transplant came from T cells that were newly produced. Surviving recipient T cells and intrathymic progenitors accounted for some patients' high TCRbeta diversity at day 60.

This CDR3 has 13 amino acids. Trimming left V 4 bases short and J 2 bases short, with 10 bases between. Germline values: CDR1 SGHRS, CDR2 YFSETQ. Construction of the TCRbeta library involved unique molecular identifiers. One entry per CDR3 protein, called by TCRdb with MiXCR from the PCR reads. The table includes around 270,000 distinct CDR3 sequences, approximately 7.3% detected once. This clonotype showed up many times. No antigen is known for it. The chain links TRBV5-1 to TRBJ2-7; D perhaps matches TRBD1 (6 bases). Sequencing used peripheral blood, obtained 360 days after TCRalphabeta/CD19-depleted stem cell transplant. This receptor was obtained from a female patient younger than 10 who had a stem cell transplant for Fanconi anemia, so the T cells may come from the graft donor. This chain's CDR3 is CASSRDTPYEQYF. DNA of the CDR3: TGCGCCAGCAGCCGGGACACACCCTACGAGCAGTACTTC.